This T cell receptor (beta chain) was observed in a study of T cell responses to AZD1222 COVID-19 vaccine. Study observations and caveats: Breadth and depth of Spike-specific TCRs rose after two AZD1222 doses. Nearly half of spike-specific TCRs reportedly go after variant regions that carry no mutations. None of the repertoires were sampled until the peak T cell response had passed. White British people made up most donors, females outnumbered males, and clonal diversity was possibly underestimated.

About this clone itself: Its antigen is not known.

Profiled with immunoSEQ multiplex PCR; TCRdb holds only in-frame clones, not every one. Of around 130,000 clones in the sample, 90% to 95% were seen once. After removal of 4 bases from V and 5 bases from J, the junction contained 10 bases not matched to a gene. In germline, CDR1 is SGHTS, CDR2 YDEGEE. CDR3 length: 15 residues. The sample here was peripheral blood, taken on day 0 of AZD1222 vaccination. The clonotype comes from an adult in good health. This chain links TRBV5-8 with TRBJ1-1; the match to TRBD1 covers 8 bases. CDR3 sequence reads: CASSRSGGARTEAFF. The CDR3, as DNA: TGTGCCAGCAGCCGATCAGGGGGCGCGAGAACTGAAGCTTTCTTT.